This entry lists 13 T cell receptor beta chains sequenced from one sample in a study of blood T cell repertoires in COVID-19. Data came from immunoSEQ multiplex PCR; TCRdb stores just in-frame clones and leaves some out. The sample holds tens of thousands of clones; over 60% are singletons and the top ten take under 55%. The sample consisted of peripheral blood. Receptors originate from a human donor in a cohort sampled during active COVID-19.

The rearrangement joins TRBV5-1 to TRBJ2-1; TRBD2 matches 16 bases. Germline V gene data show CDR1 as SGHRS and CDR2 as YFSETQ. This CDR3 has 19 amino acids. The V and J ends lost 4 bases and 4 bases, in that order; junction bases with no gene match: 11. The CDR3 region is CASSHPGLAGGKPYNEQFF. CDR3 coding DNA: TGCGCCAGCAGCCATCCGGGACTAGCGGGAGGGAAACCTTACAATGAGCAGTTCTTC.

The count of this clone is one. V and J are TRBV6-5 and TRBJ2-5; 9 nucleotides line up with TRBD2. V trimming: 8 bases; J trimming: 3 bases; junction bases outside the gene matches: 10. Germline CDR1 is MNHEY and CDR2 is SVGAGI. This CDR3 is built from 15 residues. In DNA form, the CDR3 reads TGTGCCAGCGCCTTAGGCAGCGGGGGGAAAGAGACCCAGTACTTC. This sequence encodes CASALGSGGKETQYF.

The genes are TRBV10-3 and TRBJ1-6; tentatively, D is TRBD1 (5 bases). Germline V gene sequence: CDR1 ENHRY, CDR2 SYGVKD. The CDR3 is 14 residues long. Trimming took off 8 bases at V and 7 bases at J, with 15 bases between the two ends. CDR3 loop: CAIGEDTGNSPLHF. CDR3 in DNA: TGTGCCATCGGGGAGGACACGGGGAATTCACCCCTCCACTTT.

The chain uses TRBV18 and TRBJ2-7; no reliable D call. There are 14 residues in the CDR3. V shed 3 bases and J shed 6 bases, with 15 bases lying between them. Germline-derived CDR1 and CDR2 are KGHSH and LQKENI. DNA for the CDR3: TGTGCCAGCTCACCCCTTGAACACCCCGCCGAGCAGTACTTC. This translates into CASSPLEHPAEQYF.

This chain links TRBV7-9 with TRBJ2-7; 8 bases are shared with TRBD1. V was pared by 1 base and J by 6 bases, with 2 bases of the junction left unmatched. This CDR3 is built from 13 residues. The germline V gene encodes CDR1 SEHNR and CDR2 FQNEAQ (reference sequence). CDR3 DNA: TGTGCCAGCAGCTTAGGACAGGGGACCGAGCAGTACTTC. Translated, it gives CASSLGQGTEQYF.

J is TRBJ2-7 and V is TRBV3-1 (or the pseudogene TRBV3-2); TRBD1 matches 9 bases. Germline CDR1 is LGHDT and CDR2 is YNNKEL (reference sequence). The trim removed 4 bases at V and 0 bases at J, leaving 4 bases unmatched. The CDR3 is made up of 15 amino acids. CDR3 protein: CASSPQGASSYEQYF. The CDR3 coding sequence is TGTGCCAGCAGCCCACAGGGGGCCTCCTCCTACGAGCAGTACTTC.

The chain carries TRBV19 and TRBJ2-5, with 13 bases lining up with TRBD2. The CDR3 extends over 15 amino acids. The germline CDR1 and CDR2 sequences are LNHDA and SQIVND (reference sequence). V lost 3 bases, J lost 4 bases, and 2 bases stayed unmatched. The CDR3 protein is CASSITSGRGETQYF. The DNA for the CDR3 is TGTGCCAGTAGTATCACTAGCGGGAGGGGAGAGACCCAGTACTTC.

The V gene is TRBV15, the J gene TRBJ2-7; 11 bases line up with TRBD2. The CDR3 sequence is 17 residues long. The trim removed 3 bases at V and 2 bases at J, leaving 9 bases unmatched. Germline CDR1 reads LNHNV; CDR2 reads YYDKDF (reference sequence). CDR3 DNA: TGTGCCACCAGCAGTAGACCGGGACTAGCGGAAACCTACGAGCAGTACTTC. Protein product: CATSSRPGLAETYEQYF.

This chain uses TRBV7-3 with TRBJ1-1, with 7 bases identical to TRBD1. The junction had 2 bases not matched to a gene; V was cut back by 1 base and J by 0 bases. CDR3 size: 15 residues. Per the germline V gene, CDR1 is SGHTA and CDR2 is FQGTGA. CDR3 region: CASSLKQGMNTEAFF. Here the CDR3 DNA reads TGTGCCAGCAGCTTAAAACAGGGGATGAACACTGAAGCTTTCTTT.

The sample holds a few counts of this clone. The rearrangement uses TRBV3-1 (or the pseudogene TRBV3-2) and TRBJ1-5, with D hard to call. Germline V gene lookup returns CDR1 LGHDT and CDR2 YNNKEL (reference sequence). The CDR3 extends over 16 amino acids. V shed 4 bases and J shed 4 bases, with 17 bases lying between them. The CDR3 DNA sequence: TGTGCCAGCAGCCCGGGTAGAGGGCTAGCAAATCAGCCCCAGCATTTT. Its translation is CASSPGRGLANQPQHF.

The V and J genes are TRBV12-3 or TRBV12-4 and TRBJ1-1; 7 bases are shared with TRBD1. The CDR3 is 13 amino acids. Germline trimming cut 5 bases from V and 7 bases from J; bases unmatched to any gene: 7. As DNA, the CDR3 is TGTGCCAGCAGTCAGGGGGTTGGCGGTGAAGCTTTCTTT. Its translation: CASSQGVGGEAFF.

The chain has TRBV28 and TRBJ2-5; D uncertain. This CDR3 contains 14 residues. The ends were cut back, 2 bases at V and 2 bases at J, with 9 bases in the middle. CDR1 and CDR2 from the germline V gene are MDHEN and SYDVKM. The CDR3 sequence: CASSLSPGQETQYF. DNA of the CDR3: TGTGCCAGCAGTTTAAGTCCGGGTCAAGAGACCCAGTACTTC.

The V call is TRBV15, the J call TRBJ2-7; 10 positions agree with TRBD2. This CDR3 has 18 amino acids. V trimming: 3 bases; J trimming: 7 bases; junction bases outside the gene matches: 18. Germline V gene data show CDR1 as LNHNV and CDR2 as YYDKDF (reference sequence). The CDR3 loop is CATSSGISLGLAGVEQYF. CDR3 sequence (DNA): TGTGCCACCAGCAGTGGGATTTCCTTAGGGCTAGCGGGAGTTGAGCAGTACTTC.